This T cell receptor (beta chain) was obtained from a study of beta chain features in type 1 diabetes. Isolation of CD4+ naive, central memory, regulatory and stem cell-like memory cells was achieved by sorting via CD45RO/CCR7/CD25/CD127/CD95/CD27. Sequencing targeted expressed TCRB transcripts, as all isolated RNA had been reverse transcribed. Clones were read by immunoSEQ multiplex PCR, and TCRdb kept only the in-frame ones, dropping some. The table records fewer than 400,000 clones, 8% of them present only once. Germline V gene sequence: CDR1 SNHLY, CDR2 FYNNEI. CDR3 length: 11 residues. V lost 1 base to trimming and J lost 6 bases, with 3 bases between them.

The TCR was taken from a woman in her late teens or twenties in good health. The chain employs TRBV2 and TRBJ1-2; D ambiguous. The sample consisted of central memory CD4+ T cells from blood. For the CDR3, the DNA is TGTGCCAGCAGTGAAGACCATGGCTACACCTTC. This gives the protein CASSEDHGYTF.